This T cell receptor beta chain is from a study of T cells in Graves' hyperthyroidism and ophthalmopathy. Study-level background: Sampling of peripheral blood happened at initial diagnosis, prior to any treatment.

Points from the study as a whole: Most clonotypes expanded in thyroid above 0.001 were likewise present in blood.

Of note for this clonotype: Its target is not known.

RNA transcripts provided the source from which TCR beta CDR3 regions were amplified. First-round RT-PCR targeting the TCR CDR3 was performed with the HTBI primer set. From the multiplex PCR reads, TCRdb called clonotypes with MiXCR, one entry per CDR3 protein. The sample yields hundreds of thousands of distinct CDR3 sequences, 35% seen once. Patients between 18 and 65 years old had hyperthyroidism, newly diagnosed and lasting under 2 months. The PBMCs studied were ones that came from 10 ml fresh peripheral blood. This CDR3 is built from 19 residues. Trimming cost V 0 bases and J 0 bases, with 20 bases left between them. Germline loops: CDR1 LGHNA, CDR2 YSLEER.

The sequenced sample was blood. V usage is TRBV4-3 and J usage is TRBJ1-1; no clear D. The receptor comes from a middle-aged woman with Graves' hyperthyroidism. CDR3 in amino acids: CASSQEGGPVATLNTEAFF. The CDR3 coding sequence is TGCGCCAGCAGCCAAGAGGGAGGCCCTGTTGCGACGCTGAACACTGAAGCTTTCTTT.